This TCR beta chain appears in the sequencing data of a study of blood T cell repertoires in COVID-19. The CDR3 sequence is 13 residues long. V was clipped by 7 bases and J by 7 bases, with 14 bases between them. Germline CDR1 and CDR2: LNHDA and SQIVND (reference sequence). Assay used: immunoSEQ multiplex PCR; TCRdb lists only in-frame clones, some missing. The table lists about 160,000 clones, 78% of them singletons. The chain links TRBV19 to TRBJ2-1, with D tentatively TRBD1 (7 bases). Sample: peripheral blood. The TCR sequence derives from a woman over 75 with acute or convalescent COVID-19. The CDR3 loop reads CASTEQGGNEQFF. The CDR3 DNA reads TGTGCCAGTACTGAGCAGGGGGGAAATGAGCAGTTCTTC.